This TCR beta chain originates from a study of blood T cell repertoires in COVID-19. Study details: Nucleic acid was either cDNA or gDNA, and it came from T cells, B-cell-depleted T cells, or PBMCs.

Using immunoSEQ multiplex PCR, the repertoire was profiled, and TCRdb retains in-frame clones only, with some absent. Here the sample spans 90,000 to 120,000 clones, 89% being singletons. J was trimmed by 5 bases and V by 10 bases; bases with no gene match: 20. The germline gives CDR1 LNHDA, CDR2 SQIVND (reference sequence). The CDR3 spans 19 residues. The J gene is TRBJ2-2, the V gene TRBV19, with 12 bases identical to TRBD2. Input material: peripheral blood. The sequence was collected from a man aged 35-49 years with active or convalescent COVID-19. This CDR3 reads CAIKIPGLAGIRGTGELFF. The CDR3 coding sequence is TGTGCCATTAAAATCCCGGGACTAGCGGGTATCCGAGGGACCGGGGAGCTGTTTTTT.